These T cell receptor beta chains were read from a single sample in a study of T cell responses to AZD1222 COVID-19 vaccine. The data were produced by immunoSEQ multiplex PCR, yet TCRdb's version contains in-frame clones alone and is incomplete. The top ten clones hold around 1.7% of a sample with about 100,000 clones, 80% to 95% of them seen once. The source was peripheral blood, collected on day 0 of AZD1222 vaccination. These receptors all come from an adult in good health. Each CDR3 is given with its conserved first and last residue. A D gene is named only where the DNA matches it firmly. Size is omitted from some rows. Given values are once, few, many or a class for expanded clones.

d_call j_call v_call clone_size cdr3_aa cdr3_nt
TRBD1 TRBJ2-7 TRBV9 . CASSVGTENYEQYF TGTGCCAGCAGCGTTGGGACAGAGAACTACGAGCAGTACTTC
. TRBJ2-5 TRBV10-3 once CAISPTPQGREETQYF TGTGCCATCAGCCCCACCCCACAGGGACGGGAAGAGACCCAGTACTTC
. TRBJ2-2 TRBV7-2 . CASSLVRDGELFF TGTGCCAGCAGCTTAGTAAGAGACGGGGAGCTGTTTTTT
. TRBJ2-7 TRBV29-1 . CSTLGYGSGFYEQYF TGCAGCACTCTTGGGTACGGGAGTGGGTTCTACGAGCAGTACTTC
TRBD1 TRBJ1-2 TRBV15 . CATSRDRDFRSYTF TGTGCCACCAGCAGGGACAGGGATTTTCGGAGCTACACCTTC
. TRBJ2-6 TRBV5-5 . CASSIDSGANVLTF TGTGCCAGCAGCATAGACTCTGGGGCCAACGTCCTGACTTTC
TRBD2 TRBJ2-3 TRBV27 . CASSLYGVAGGPEDTQYF TGTGCCAGCAGTTTATATGGGGTAGCGGGAGGGCCGGAGGATACGCAGTATTTT
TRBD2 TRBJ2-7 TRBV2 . CASSGESGSLYEQYF TGTGCCAGCAGCGGTGAGAGCGGGAGCCTTTACGAGCAGTACTTC
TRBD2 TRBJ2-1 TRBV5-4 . CASSEGLADSNEQFF TGTGCCAGCAGCGAAGGACTAGCGGACAGCAATGAGCAGTTCTTC
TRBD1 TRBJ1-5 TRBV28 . CASSSGTGGNQPQHF TGTGCCAGCAGTTCCGGGACAGGGGGCAATCAGCCCCAGCATTTT
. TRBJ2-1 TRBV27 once CASSLRYSYNEQFF TGTGCCAGCAGTTTACGCTACTCCTACAATGAGCAGTTCTTC
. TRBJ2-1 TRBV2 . CASPRKTSSYNEQFF TGTGCCAGTCCTAGGAAGACTAGCTCCTACAATGAGCAGTTCTTC
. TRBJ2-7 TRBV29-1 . CSVEGRDYEQYF TGCAGCGTTGAAGGGCGGGACTACGAGCAGTACTTC
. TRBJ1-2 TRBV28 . CASSPSWGVAYGYTF TGTGCCAGCAGTCCGAGTTGGGGGGTAGCTTATGGCTACACCTTC
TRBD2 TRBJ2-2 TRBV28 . CASAMGGRESGELFF TGTGCCAGCGCTATGGGCGGGAGGGAGAGCGGGGAGCTGTTTTTT
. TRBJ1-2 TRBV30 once CAWSPQGTYGYTF TGTGCCTGGAGCCCCCAGGGCACCTATGGCTACACCTTC
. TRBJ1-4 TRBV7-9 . CASSFWTLTNEKLFF TGTGCCAGCAGCTTTTGGACACTCACTAATGAAAAACTGTTTTTT
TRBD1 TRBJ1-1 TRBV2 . CASIFYRGVDTEAFF TGTGCCAGCATTTTCTACAGGGGAGTGGACACTGAAGCTTTCTTT
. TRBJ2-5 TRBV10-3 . CAISPGQIQETQYF TGTGCCATCAGTCCCGGACAGATCCAAGAGACCCAGTACTTC
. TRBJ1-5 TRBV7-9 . CASSYNSGGNQPQHF TGTGCCAGCAGTTACAACTCGGGTGGCAATCAGCCCCAGCATTTT
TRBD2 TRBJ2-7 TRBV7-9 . CASSSGTSSGGNYEQYF TGTGCCAGCAGCTCTGGGACTAGCTCCGGGGGCAACTACGAGCAGTACTTC
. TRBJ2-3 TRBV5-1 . CASSPGLLTDTQYF TGCGCCAGCAGCCCCGGACTTCTCACAGATACGCAGTATTTT
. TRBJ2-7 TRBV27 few CASRPKLSVADIYEQYF TGTGCCAGCAGACCCAAACTCAGCGTAGCGGATATCTACGAGCAGTACTTC
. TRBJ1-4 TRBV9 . CASSVAGANEKLFF TGTGCCAGCAGCGTAGCGGGGGCTAATGAAAAACTGTTTTTT
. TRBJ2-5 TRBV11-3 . CASSLSSQETQYF TGTGCCAGCAGCTTAAGCAGTCAAGAGACCCAGTACTTC
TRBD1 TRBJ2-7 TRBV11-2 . CASSSSQGAGYEQYF TGTGCCAGCAGCTCGTCACAGGGGGCAGGATACGAGCAGTACTTC
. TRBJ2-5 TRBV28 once CASSPPRWTQETQYF TGTGCCAGCAGTCCGCCCAGATGGACCCAAGAGACCCAGTACTTC
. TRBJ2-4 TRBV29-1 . CSVVGILAKNIQYF TGCAGCGTTGTAGGGATACTAGCCAAAAACATTCAGTACTTC
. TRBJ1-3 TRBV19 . CASSITGSGNTIYF TGTGCCAGTAGTATTACAGGGTCTGGAAACACCATATATTTT
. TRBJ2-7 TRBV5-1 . CASSPPGDEQYF TGCGCCAGCAGCCCTCCCGGGGACGAGCAGTACTTC
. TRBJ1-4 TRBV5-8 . CASSLGRPNEKLFF TGTGCCAGCAGCTTGGGGCGGCCAAATGAAAAACTGTTTTTT
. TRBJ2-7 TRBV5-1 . CASRGTRDNYEQYF TGCGCCAGCAGAGGCACCCGGGACAACTACGAGCAGTACTTC
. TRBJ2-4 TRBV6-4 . CASMTTKPIAKNIQYF TGTGCCAGCATGACAACAAAGCCCATAGCCAAAAACATTCAGTACTTC
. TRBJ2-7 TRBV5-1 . CASAPRGPHEQYF TGCGCCAGCGCCCCCCGGGGCCCCCACGAGCAGTACTTC
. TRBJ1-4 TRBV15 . CATSRDADDEKLFF TGTGCCACCAGCAGAGATGCGGATGATGAAAAACTGTTTTTT
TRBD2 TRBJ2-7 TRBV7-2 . CASSLAGTSGTPSYEQYF TGTGCCAGCAGCTTAGCCGGGACTAGCGGGACCCCCTCCTACGAGCAGTACTTC